The 28 T cell receptor beta chains given below trace back to one sample, sequenced in a study of T-cell reconstitution after alpha-beta-depleted transplantation in children. Unique molecular identifiers were incorporated into the prepared TCRbeta library. One entry per CDR3 protein results from TCRdb running MiXCR on the PCR reads. This sample has a few hundred thousand distinct CDR3 sequences, with approximately 10% found just once. Sequenced material: PBMCs from the stem cell graft donor, taken from the stem cell graft. Receptors were obtained from a human donor who donated a stem cell graft to a child with acute myeloid leukemia.

This clonotype was recorded at least ten times. The J gene is TRBJ2-3, the V gene TRBV20-1; D call uncertain. CDR1 and CDR2 (germline): DFQATT, SNEGSKA (reference sequence). Trimming removed 3 bases from V and 10 bases from J, with 26 bases in between. The CDR3 covers 16 residues. The CDR3 bases are TGCAGTGCTAGTGGCCCTGATCCCTTAATTTCGGTTGCGCAGTATTTT. Translated: CSASGPDPLISVAQYF.

This clonotype has more than one count but fewer than ten. This chain joins TRBV25-1 and TRBJ2-2; D call uncertain. The CDR3 extends over 15 amino acids. Trimming removed 3 bases at V and 0 bases at J, with 8 bases between. CDR1 and CDR2 from the germline V gene are MGHDK and SYGVNS. CDR3 DNA: TGTGCCAGCAGTGAGACCGGATCGAACACCGGGGAGCTGTTTTTT. It encodes CASSETGSNTGELFF.

This clonotype occurred many times. This chain connects TRBV9 to TRBJ2-2, with D tentatively TRBD2 (6 bases). From germline, CDR1 is SGDLS and CDR2 YYNGEE. V was pared by 4 bases and J by 5 bases, with 12 bases between. This CDR3 region has 14 residues. CDR3 sequence reads: CASSLISGTGELFF. DNA of the CDR3: TGTGCCAGCAGCCTGATCAGCGGGACCGGGGAGCTGTTTTTT.

In its sample, this clonotype was seen a few times. This rearrangement joins TRBV7-9 to TRBJ2-5, with D perhaps matching TRBD1 or TRBD2 (5 bases each). Per germline, CDR1 SEHNR and CDR2 FQNEAQ (reference sequence). The V end was cut by 1 base, the J end by 3 bases, with 12 bases between. The CDR3 sequence is 15 residues long. The CDR3 protein is CASSLGGAGKETQYF. The CDR3 nucleotides are TGTGCCAGCAGCTTAGGGGGAGCAGGGAAAGAGACCCAGTACTTC.

The V gene is TRBV6-2 or TRBV6-3, the J gene TRBJ2-7; D unclear. The V gene lost 6 bases and the J gene lost 7 bases, with 16 bases spanning the gap. The V gene's germline CDR1 is MNHEY and CDR2 SVGEGT. CDR3 length: 13 amino acids. CDR3 DNA sequence: TGTGCCAGCAGACAACCTGGGCGAGAGGAGCAGTACTTC. This encodes CASRQPGREEQYF.

This clonotype was counted a few times. The rearrangement uses TRBV7-9 and TRBJ2-5; D ambiguous. The CDR3 is 15 residues long. The germline V gene has CDR1 SEHNR and CDR2 FQNEAQ (reference sequence). Trimming cost V 3 bases and J 4 bases, with 15 bases left between them. The chain's CDR3 is CASSLRSLTGETQYF. CDR3 nucleotide sequence: TGTGCCAGCAGCTTGCGGAGCCTGACGGGAGAGACCCAGTACTTC. Together with reference TRBV7-9 and TRBJ2-5, the CDR3 gives the full variable domain: DTGVSQNPRHKITKRGQNVTFRCDPISEHNRLYWYRQTLGQGPEFLTYFQNEAQLEKSRLLSDRFSAERPKGSFSTLEIQRTEQGDSAMYLCASSLRSLTGETQYFGPGTRLLVL.

The chain carries TRBV7-6 and TRBJ1-5, with a weak D call TRBD1 (5 bases). Per germline, CDR1 SGHVS and CDR2 FNYEAQ. The CDR3 is 13 amino acids. The V end lost 11 bases, the J end lost 4 bases, and 15 bases lay between the germline ends. The CDR3 sequence is CACSRGENQPQHF. The CDR3 DNA is TGTGCCTGCTCCCGGGGGGAGAATCAGCCCCAGCATTTT.

There are a few counts of this clonotype. The chain employs TRBV4-3 and TRBJ1-5; no reliable D call. With 1 base removed from V and 5 bases from J, the gap between germline ends came to 12 bases. CDR1 LGHNA and CDR2 YSLEER come from the germline V gene. The length of the CDR3 is 15 residues. The CDR3 loop reads CASSQGYGEYQPQHF. CDR3 DNA: TGCGCCAGCAGCCAAGGGTACGGGGAGTATCAGCCCCAGCATTTT.

This clonotype showed up many times. This sequence joins TRBV10-3 and TRBJ2-5, with TRBD2 matching 7 bases. The J segment lost 2 bases and the V segment lost 6 bases, leaving 6 bases of the junction unmatched. The CDR3 consists of 14 residues. Germline V CDR1 and CDR2: ENHRY, SYGVKD. CDR3 bases: TGTGCCATCAGCCAGCGGGGCCAGCAAGAGACCCAGTACTTC. Protein sequence: CAISQRGQQETQYF.

The rearrangement uses TRBV6-5 and TRBJ2-7; 7 bases are shared with TRBD2. V shed 0 bases, J shed 7 bases, and the junction held 6 bases outside the gene matches. Germline values: CDR1 MNHEY, CDR2 SVGAGI. The CDR3 loop spans 14 amino acids. Here the CDR3 DNA reads TGTGCCAGCAGTTACTCCGGGACTATACTAGAGCAGTACTTC. Translated, it gives CASSYSGTILEQYF.

This clonotype was seen a few times. This CDR3 is CASSLWQGRRETQYF. In nucleotides, the CDR3 is TGCGCCAGCAGCTTGTGGCAGGGGCGCCGAGAGACCCAGTACTTC. The chain combines TRBV5-1 with TRBJ2-5, with D perhaps TRBD1 (6 bases). Between the trimmed V and J ends, which lost 1 base and 4 bases, there was a span of 14 bases. Germline V gives CDR1 SGHRS, CDR2 YFSETQ. This CDR3 is 15 amino acids long.

This clonotype was counted only a few times. One end of the junction is discordant with germline, which a read error may explain. The chain couples TRBV5-1 to TRBJ2-5, with D perhaps assigned TRBD1 or TRBD2 (5 bases each). The CDR3 covers 12 residues. Germline V gene data show CDR1 as SGHRS and CDR2 as YFSETQ. CDR3 nucleotides: TGCGCCAGCAGCTTAGGGTCGGGACCCCCCAACTTC. Its translation is CASSLGSGPPNF.

This clonotype was observed a handful of times. The V call is TRBV5-5, the J call TRBJ2-2; no reliable D call. The ends were cut back, 0 bases at V and 0 bases at J, with 6 bases in the middle. Germline CDR1 SGHKS, CDR2 YYEKEE (reference sequence). This CDR3 spans 15 amino acids. The CDR3 protein is CASSLVQTNTGELFF. In nucleotides, the CDR3 is TGTGCCAGCAGCTTGGTGCAGACGAACACCGGGGAGCTGTTTTTT. The full variable domain, its missing parts supplied by reference TRBV5-5 and TRBJ2-2, is DAGVTQSPTHLIKTRGQQVTLRCSPISGHKSVSWYQQVLGQGPQFIFQYYEKEERGRGNFPDRFSARQFPNYSSELNVNALLLGDSALYLCASSLVQTNTGELFFGEGSRLTVL.

There are many counts of this clonotype. This rearrangement joins TRBV29-1 to TRBJ2-4, with TRBD2 as a possible D gene (5 bases). Looked up from germline, CDR1 is SQVTM and CDR2 is ANQGSEA. The V gene lost 7 bases and the J gene lost 2 bases, with 18 bases spanning the gap. This CDR3 region has 15 residues. CDR3 amino acids: CSASVGVGSKNIQYF. The CDR3 DNA sequence: TGCAGCGCTTCAGTGGGAGTGGGGTCCAAAAACATTCAGTACTTC.

The chain couples TRBV6-1 to TRBJ1-3; D call uncertain. CDR3 length: 15 amino acids. Germline assignment: CDR1 MNHNS and CDR2 SASEGT. Trimming removed 6 bases at V and 2 bases at J, with 14 bases between. The CDR3 bases are TGTGCCAGCAGGGCCCGAGCCAGCGCTGGAAACACCATATATTTT. This encodes CASRARASAGNTIYF.

This clonotype was seen at least ten times. The rearrangement joins TRBV7-2 to TRBJ2-5, with D tentatively TRBD1 (5 bases). The length of the CDR3 is 15 residues. V lost 3 bases to trimming and J lost 5 bases, with 16 bases between them. The V gene's germline CDR1 is SGHTA and CDR2 FQGNSA. The CDR3 coding sequence is TGTGCCAGCAGCTTTAACCCAGGGCTCAGGGAGACCCAGTACTTC. Residues: CASSFNPGLRETQYF.

This clonotype occurred many times. The chain couples TRBV3-1 to TRBJ2-2; D not certain. Germline values: CDR1 LGHDT, CDR2 YNNKEL (reference sequence). The ends were cut back, 8 bases at V and 5 bases at J, with 6 bases in the middle. This CDR3 is built from 11 residues. DNA for the CDR3: TGTGCCAGCCAGATGACCGGGGAGCTGTTTTTT. Translation gives CASQMTGELFF. The variable domain in full, with the rest retrieved from reference TRBV3-1 and TRBJ2-2, is DTAVSQTPKYLVTQMGNDKSIKCEQNLGHDTMYWYKQDSKKFLKIMFSYNNKELIINETVPNRFSPKSPDKAHLNLHINSLELGDSAVYFCASQMTGELFFGEGSRLTVL.

This clonotype has a handful of counts. J is TRBJ2-4 and V is TRBV20-1, with D possibly matching TRBD1 (6 bases). V was pared by 5 bases and J by 0 bases, with 11 bases between. Per the germline V gene, CDR1 is DFQATT and CDR2 is SNEGSKA (reference sequence). This CDR3 has 14 residues. As DNA, the CDR3 is TGCAGTGCTTGGGACATTTTAGCCAAAAACATTCAGTACTTC. It yields the protein CSAWDILAKNIQYF.

This clonotype was found many times. V gene TRBV5-5 combines with J gene TRBJ2-5; 10 bases fit TRBD1. This CDR3 has 15 amino acids. The germline CDR1 and CDR2 sequences are SGHKS and YYEKEE (reference sequence). Losses at the gene ends were 4 bases for V and 4 bases for J; bases not matched to a gene: 7. CDR3 sequence: CASSPRDRGLETQYF. CDR3 bases: TGTGCCAGCAGCCCCCGGGACAGGGGTTTAGAGACCCAGTACTTC.

The sample holds many counts of this clonotype. The chain couples TRBV20-1 to TRBJ2-1; 10 bases are a match to TRBD2. This CDR3 is 16 amino acids long. The ends lost 5 bases at V and 5 bases at J; junction bases unmatched: 12. Per germline, CDR1 DFQATT and CDR2 SNEGSKA (reference sequence). Here the CDR3 reads CSASPNSGRLDNEQFF. The CDR3 DNA reads as TGCAGTGCTTCGCCCAATAGCGGGAGGCTCGACAATGAGCAGTTCTTC.

V and J are TRBV9 and TRBJ2-1, with 8 bases that match TRBD1. This CDR3 region has 15 residues. With 4 bases clipped from V and 6 bases from J, the junction kept 9 bases outside the gene matches. Germline assignment: CDR1 SGDLS and CDR2 YYNGEE. CDR3 coding DNA: TGTGCCAGCAGCAAGGGACAGGCGGAGCCCAATGAGCAGTTCTTC. Its protein product is CASSKGQAEPNEQFF.

V is TRBV7-2 and J is TRBJ1-2; 7 nucleotides agree with TRBD1. Trimming removed 0 bases from V and 5 bases from J; junction bases left unmatched: 6. This CDR3 spans 15 amino acids. The V gene's germline CDR1 is SGHTA and CDR2 FQGNSA. CDR3 in amino acids: CASSLAGTDTYGYTF. CDR3 bases: TGTGCCAGCAGCTTAGCGGGGACAGATACTTATGGCTACACCTTC. The entire variable domain, with the rest obtained from reference TRBV7-2 and TRBJ1-2, is as follows: GAGVSQSPSNKVTEKGKDVELRCDPISGHTALYWYRQSLGQGLEFLIYFQGNSAPDKSGLPSDRFSAERTGGSVSTLTIQRTQQEDSAVYLCASSLAGTDTYGYTFGSGTRLTVV.

This clonotype was recorded many times. This chain links TRBV12-3 or TRBV12-4 with TRBJ2-3; D possibly matches TRBD1 or TRBD2 (6 bases each). This CDR3 is 16 amino acids long. The V gene lost 1 base and the J gene lost 0 bases, with 11 bases spanning the gap. The chain's CDR3 is CASSLEGGPSTDTQYF. The CDR3 DNA is TGTGCCAGCAGTTTAGAGGGGGGACCCAGCACAGATACGCAGTATTTT.

This clonotype occurred a few times. V gene TRBV7-2 combines with J gene TRBJ2-1, with 11 bases that match TRBD2. This CDR3 is 16 amino acids long. Germline trimming cut 3 bases from V and 8 bases from J; bases unmatched to any gene: 9. CDR1 and CDR2 from the germline V gene are SGHTA and FQGNSA. The CDR3 DNA follows: TGTGCCAGCAGCTTCCCCCTAGCGGGGGGCGGAGATGAGCAGTTCTTC. Translating it yields CASSFPLAGGGDEQFF.

This clonotype was counted only a few times. The chain uses TRBV12-3 or TRBV12-4 and TRBJ1-5; tentative D call: TRBD1 (5 bases). The CDR3 consists of 15 residues. Trimming pared 1 base from V and 4 bases from J, leaving 11 bases between. In DNA form, the CDR3 reads TGTGCCAGCAGTTTAGTGGGGCCAGGGAATCAGCCCCAGCATTTT. Its translation is CASSLVGPGNQPQHF.

Many counts were recorded for this clonotype. The chain carries TRBV29-1 and TRBJ2-5; maybe TRBD2 (5 bases). From germline, CDR1 is SQVTM and CDR2 ANQGSEA. V lost 7 bases and J lost 9, with 12 bases in between. The CDR3 loop spans 10 amino acids. The CDR3 DNA sequence: TGCAGCGACACAGAGGAGGCCCAGTACTTC. It codes for CSDTEEAQYF. Full variable domain (rest looked up from reference TRBV29-1 and TRBJ2-5): SAVISQKPSRDICQRGTSLTIQCQVDSQVTMMFWYRQQPGQSLTLIATANQGSEATYESGFVIDKFPISRPNLTFSTLTVSNMSPEDSSIYLCSDTEEAQYFGPGTRLLVL.

The J gene is TRBJ2-3, the V gene TRBV21-1; the table's D call, TRBD1, has no DNA check behind it. TRBV21-1 is a listed pseudogene. The length of the CDR3 is 17 residues. DNA for the CDR3: TGTGCCAGCAGCTCCCAGGGGGACTCCTCCCCCACAGATACGCAGTATTTT. This gives the protein CASSSQGDSSPTDTQYF.

There are many counts of this clonotype. This sequence joins TRBV10-3 and TRBJ1-5; 7 nucleotides match TRBD1. The CDR3 runs 16 residues. V was pared by 6 bases and J by 11 bases, with 19 bases of the junction left unmatched. Germline-derived CDR1 and CDR2 are ENHRY and SYGVKD. The CDR3 is CAISPDRLTPNGAQHF. The CDR3 DNA reads as TGTGCCATCAGCCCGGACAGGCTTACCCCGAATGGAGCCCAGCATTTT.